This TCR beta chain is drawn from a study of T cell responses to AZD1222 COVID-19 vaccine. Regarding the study as a whole: Only a handful of AZD1222 recipients, about six in all, had baseline seropositivity. Unmutated variant regions are reportedly targeted by nearly half of spike-specific TCRs.

The protocol was immunoSEQ multiplex PCR, while the TCRdb copy is restricted to in-frame clones and leaves out a portion. The sample has around 130,000 clones, around 90% seen once. Germline CDR1 SGDLS, CDR2 YYNGEE. V lost 0 bases and J lost 10, with 16 bases in between. The CDR3 totals 14 residues. Notes on this clone: The antigen is not known.

This chain links TRBV9 with TRBJ1-1; D is ambiguous. The sequence derives from an adult in good health. The specimen comprised peripheral blood, sampled on day 0 of AZD1222 vaccination. CDR3 DNA: TGTGCCAGCAGCGTAGGAGCTGTCCATCTCGGAGCTTTCTTT. This codes for CASSVGAVHLGAFF.